This section outlines one TCR beta chain sequence together with its context. Which antigen it targets is not known. A read error may account for a junction end that differs from germline. TCRbeta CDR3 regions were amplified from genomic DNA using the immunoSEQ Assay, a bias-controlled multiplex PCR. The original pipeline was this. Within the assay, amplification of reference gene primers was used to estimate how many nucleated cells each sample contained. Sequence reads were collapsed and filtered to measure the absolute abundance of every unique TCRbeta CDR3 rearrangement. Productive Simpson clonality was computed per sample as the square root of Simpson's diversity index over productive rearrangements. This is the immuneACCESS table as TCRdb keeps it, with only in-frame sequences that have V and J called. A part of the clones is gone; compared with another copy, unresolved V genes explain less than half, and the rest is unexplained. The DNA was the basis for D and trimming; V, J and clone size are from that table. The sample contains under 350,000 clones, over 75% of them found a single time. Together, the top ten hold about 14% of the sample.

This record comes from a study of blood T cell repertoires in COVID-19 (TCRdb year 2020). Background for the entire study: Collaborator samples came from the United States, Italy and Spain and covered acute and convalescent phases of COVID-19. The repertoires were made available in a free public database intended to serve as a resource for research on the immune response to SARS-CoV-2. The dataset comprised deeply sampled blood TCRbeta repertoires from subjects exposed to, actively infected with, or recovered from COVID-19. The prospective study material was composed of cDNA or gDNA derived from T cells, B-cell-depleted T cells, or PBMCs. The samples were drawn from two sources: the first 160 participants of the ongoing ImmuneRACE study, and 1,200 or so subjects contributed by 6 global collaborators. HLA class I and class II types, where available, came from metadata supplied by the sample provider rather than from assay-based typing. The sample metadata nearly always contained a de-identified subject ID, COVID-19 status, age in years and sex.

Overall study results and their limits: The amount of clinical and demographic metadata varied by source and participant and was provided uncurated.

Each collaborating institution followed its own protocols to collect whole blood in K2EDTA tubes. Collaborator samples were shipped for TCRbeta analysis as frozen whole blood, isolated PBMCs, or DNA extracted from either sample type. The germline V gene (reference sequence) supplies CDR1 LGHDT and CDR2 YNNKEL. The CDR3 numbers 16 residues from cysteine through phenylalanine. This entry keeps only the CDR3 DNA: 48 bases, framed from base 1. Recombination connected TRBV3-1 (or the pseudogene TRBV3-2) to TRBJ1-6; the D gene is not confidently resolved. This TCR came from a human donor in a cohort sampled during active COVID-19. The specimen was peripheral blood. The nucleotides read TGTGCCAGCAGCCGAGAAACCGGGTCCTTTAATTCACCCCTCCACTTT. It encodes CASSRETGSFNSPLHF.